What follows is one T cell receptor beta chain and its context. The CDR3 is 14 amino acids. The authors made TCR beta cDNA libraries by 5'RACE template switching. This switching added a universal primer site and UMIs. TCRdb re-analyzed the 5' RACE reads; it lists each CDR3 protein once, without DNA. The sample has roughly 170,000 distinct CDR3 sequences, and its top ten clones hold roughly 20%. The sample belongs to a study of T cells expressing NK-cell markers. Across the study: It was sorted CD3+CD56-NKG2C+, CD3+CD56+NKG2C- and CD3+CD56+NKG2C+ T cells that provided the TCR beta repertoires. The sequencing cohort of eight donors included seven HCMV-seropositive individuals and one seronegative individual.

Sequences were obtained from blood T cells: a sorted CD56 or NKG2C T cell subset, CD4+ or CD8+ T cells, or bulk PBMC T cells (not recorded which). The chain links TRBV12-3 or TRBV12-4 to TRBJ2-7; TCRdb's D call of TRBD1 is untestable without DNA. The receptor comes from a woman between 18 and 70 years old in good health. The CDR3 region is CASSFTGGSYEQYF.